This entry lists 20 T cell receptor beta chains sequenced from one sample in a study of blood T cells in healthy people across ages. It was with a sample-barcoded 5' primer and a J-beta primer mix that a second PCR of roughly 7 to 12 cycles was run. Each CDR3 protein gets one entry after TCRdb re-called the 5' RACE reads with MiXCR. Found here are 980,000 or so distinct CDR3 sequences, 48% of them singletons; the top ten hold under 15%. Sequenced: blood. These receptors were collected from a man aged 25-45 years in good health.

The rearrangement joins TRBV12-3 or TRBV12-4 to TRBJ2-3; D gene ambiguous. This CDR3 comprises 13 residues. The V end was cut by 6 bases, the J end by 4 bases, with 11 bases between. The CDR3 protein is CASSRVPPDTQYF. The CDR3 coding sequence is TGTGCCAGCAGCAGAGTCCCCCCAGATACGCAGTATTTT.

The V call is TRBV29-1, the J call TRBJ1-5; 7 nucleotides line up with TRBD1. J was trimmed by 7 bases and V by 6 bases; bases with no gene match: 9. This CDR3 is built from 13 residues. Germline loops: CDR1 SQVTM, CDR2 ANQGSEA. The CDR3 bases are TGCAGCGTCGCTGACAGGGCCAACCAGCCCCAGCATTTT. Translated, it gives CSVADRANQPQHF.

J is TRBJ2-1 and V is TRBV6-6, with D possibly being TRBD2 (7 bases). Germline CDR1 reads MNHNY; CDR2 reads SVGAGI (reference sequence). CDR3 length: 15 residues. Deletions cut 6 bases from V and 6 bases from J, with 18 bases between. In DNA form, the CDR3 reads TGTGCCAGCAGACCCCCGGGGGGCGAGGGCAATGAGCAGTTCTTC. Translated, it gives CASRPPGGEGNEQFF.

The genes are TRBV20-1 and TRBJ1-4; maybe TRBD1 (5 bases). CDR1 and CDR2 from the germline V gene are DFQATT and SNEGSKA (reference sequence). The CDR3 length is 13 residues. Trimming pared 3 bases from V and 0 bases from J, leaving 5 bases between. DNA for the CDR3: TGCAGTGCTAGCAGGGCAACTAATGAAAAACTGTTTTTT. Translating it yields CSASRATNEKLFF.

This clonotype was recorded a few times. The chain is built from TRBV5-1 and TRBJ1-1; D call uncertain. V was trimmed by 7 bases and J by 4 bases, leaving 11 bases between them. Germline lookup yields CDR1 SGHRS and CDR2 YFSETQ. The CDR3 is 12 residues long. The CDR3 is CASGIAPTEAFF. The CDR3 bases are TGCGCCAGCGGTATAGCCCCCACTGAAGCTTTCTTT. Using reference TRBV5-1 and TRBJ1-1 for the parts outside the CDR3, the full variable domain is KAGVTQTPRYLIKTRGQQVTLSCSPISGHRSVSWYQQTPGQGLQFLFEYFSETQRNKGNFPGRFSGRQFSNSRSEMNVSTLELGDSALYLCASGIAPTEAFFGQGTRLTVV.

The sample holds many counts of this clonotype. J is TRBJ2-7 and V is TRBV18; a weak D match, TRBD2 (5 bases). Germline CDR1 KGHSH, CDR2 LQKENI. Trimming removed 3 bases at V and 3 bases at J, with 12 bases between. CDR3 length: 14 residues. The CDR3 spells CASSPAIEGYEQYF. The DNA of the CDR3 is TGTGCCAGCTCACCCGCGATCGAGGGCTACGAGCAGTACTTC.

The J gene is TRBJ2-3, the V gene TRBV6-2 or TRBV6-3; D call uncertain. V was clipped by 2 bases and J by 5 bases, with 11 bases between them. The CDR3 length is 14 residues. Germline CDR1 is MNHEY and CDR2 is SVGEGT. The CDR3 region has the DNA TGTGCCAGCAGTTACGGAACTCTGGGAGATACGCAGTATTTT. Protein sequence: CASSYGTLGDTQYF.

This clonotype was recorded at least ten times. The chain combines TRBV9 with TRBJ2-2; D is possibly TRBD1 or TRBD2 (5 bases each). Deletions cut 3 bases from V and 4 bases from J, with 7 bases between. This CDR3 contains 13 residues. From germline, CDR1 is SGDLS and CDR2 YYNGEE. CDR3 region: CASSGGFTGELFF. CDR3 in DNA: TGTGCCAGCAGCGGGGGGTTCACCGGGGAGCTGTTTTTT.

The sample holds a few counts of this clonotype. This CDR3 reads CASSQNLITDTQYF. CDR3 bases: TGCGCCAGCAGCCAAAACTTAATCACAGATACGCAGTATTTT. The genes are TRBV4-3 and TRBJ2-3; D is unresolved. The CDR3 is 14 residues long. V lost 2 bases and J 2 bases, leaving 8 bases between the germline ends. The germline V gene encodes CDR1 LGHNA and CDR2 YSLEER.

This clonotype was observed a handful of times. The V and J genes are TRBV27 and TRBJ2-7; no clear D gene. The CDR3 is 17 amino acids. Trimming left V 5 bases short and J 0 bases short, with 20 bases between. The germline CDR1 and CDR2 sequences are MNHEY and SMNVEV (reference sequence). CDR3 DNA sequence: TGTGCCAGCAGTCGGCGCCACAAGGAACCTAGCTCCTACGAGCAGTACTTC. Translation gives CASSRRHKEPSSYEQYF.

As for this clonotype: One end of the junction varies from germline; a read error may be responsible. The V call is TRBV3-1, the J call TRBJ2-5; weak D call: TRBD1 (5 bases). The CDR3 spans 12 residues. CDR1 is LGHDT and CDR2 is YNNKEL in the germline V gene (reference sequence). The DNA for the CDR3 is TGTGCCAGCCGACAGTCTCAAGAGACCCGGTACTTC. This translates into CASRQSQETRYF.

CDR3 nucleotide sequence: TGTGCCTCACCCCCGGGACAGATCTACGAGCAGTACTTC. It is translated as CASPPGQIYEQYF. This chain connects TRBV12-5 to TRBJ2-7; 7 bases match TRBD1. The length of the CDR3 is 13 residues. CDR1 and CDR2 (germline): LGHNT, FRNRAP. The full variable domain, with the rest looked up from reference TRBV12-5 and TRBJ2-7, is DARVTQTPRHKVTEMGQEVTMRCQPILGHNTVFWYRQTMMQGLELLAYFRNRAPLDDSGMPKDRFSAEMPDATLATLKIQPSEPRDSAVYFCASPPGQIYEQYFGPGTRLTVT.

The chain joins TRBV20-1 to TRBJ2-6; D possibly corresponds to TRBD1 (6 bases). There are 16 residues in the CDR3. Trimming cost V 5 bases and J 0 bases, with 14 bases left between them. CDR1 is DFQATT and CDR2 is SNEGSKA in the germline V gene (reference sequence). The CDR3 sequence is CSAWPDRRSGANVLTF. CDR3 nucleotide sequence: TGCAGTGCTTGGCCTGACAGGCGCTCTGGGGCCAACGTCCTGACTTTC.

The chain uses TRBV24-1 and TRBJ2-5, with D perhaps assigned TRBD1 or TRBD2 (5 bases each). CDR3 length: 15 amino acids. V was shortened by 3 bases and J by 0 bases, with 10 bases between the two germline ends. Germline V gives CDR1 KGHDR, CDR2 SFDVKD. The CDR3 region has the DNA TGTGCCACCAGTGATGGGGGACGTTACCAAGAGACCCAGTACTTC. It yields the protein CATSDGGRYQETQYF.

This clonotype was observed a few times. This rearrangement joins TRBV5-1 to TRBJ2-1; 14 positions agree with TRBD2. After removal of 4 bases from V and 7 bases from J, the junction contained 7 bases not matched to a gene. Germline V CDR1 and CDR2: SGHRS, YFSETQ. CDR3 length: 16 residues. CDR3 protein: CASSTSGTSGGNEQFF. The CDR3 bases are TGCGCCAGCAGCACTAGCGGGACTAGCGGGGGAAATGAGCAGTTCTTC.

This chain connects TRBV7-9 to TRBJ2-3, with TRBD2 matching 9 bases. Trimming removed 5 bases from V and 4 bases from J; junction bases left unmatched: 10. The CDR3 spans 16 residues. Germline V CDR1 and CDR2: SEHNR, FQNEAQ (reference sequence). The CDR3 spells CASSRGTSLSSDTQYF. The CDR3 coding sequence is TGTGCCAGCAGCCGCGGGACTAGCTTGTCCTCAGATACGCAGTATTTT.

V gene TRBV29-1 combines with J gene TRBJ2-5; 9 nucleotides agree with TRBD2. Germline V gene sequence: CDR1 SQVTM, CDR2 ANQGSEA. The CDR3 is made up of 13 amino acids. Unmatched junction bases numbered 5, after V lost 5 bases and J lost 4 bases. The CDR3 here is CSVPGLAGETQYF. The DNA for the CDR3 is TGCAGCGTTCCGGGACTAGCTGGAGAGACCCAGTACTTC. Looking up the rest from reference TRBV29-1 and TRBJ2-5 gives the full variable domain: SAVISQKPSRDICQRGTSLTIQCQVDSQVTMMFWYRQQPGQSLTLIATANQGSEATYESGFVIDKFPISRPNLTFSTLTVSNMSPEDSSIYLCSVPGLAGETQYFGPGTRLLVL.

This clonotype was recorded a few times. The rearrangement uses TRBV20-1 and TRBJ1-5; D is perhaps TRBD1 (5 bases). The CDR3 extends over 13 amino acids. Trimming stripped 3 bases from V and 6 bases from J, with 12 bases between. Germline V CDR1 and CDR2: DFQATT, SNEGSKA (reference sequence). The CDR3 here is CSASQGLGQPQHF. The CDR3 region has the DNA TGCAGTGCTAGTCAGGGTTTGGGTCAGCCCCAGCATTTT.

CDR3 nucleotide sequence: TGTGCCAGCAGCCCAGAGCGGCTGCAGTATTTT. It is translated as CASSPERLQYF. The chain joins TRBV7-2 to TRBJ2-3, with a tentative D call TRBD2 (5 bases). Trimming stripped 5 bases from V and 11 bases from J, with 11 bases between. The length of the CDR3 is 11 residues. Germline V gene data show CDR1 as SGHTA and CDR2 as FQGNSA.

Notes on this clonotype: A much more abundant neighbour one base away suggests this may be a read error. This sequence joins TRBV20-1 and TRBJ2-1, with TRBD2 matching 10 bases. The assigned J gene may be wrong: the sequence end matches TRBJ2-7 better. Germline assignment: CDR1 DFQATT and CDR2 SNEGSKA (reference sequence). This CDR3 region has 16 residues. In nucleotides, the CDR3 is TGCAGTGCTAGTGGAACTGCTAGCGGGGGAGTTTACGAGCAGTACTTC. This sequence encodes CSASGTASGGVYEQYF.